A single sample gave rise to the 2 T cell receptor beta chains below, sequenced in a study of early stage breast cancer tumors. Using immunoSEQ multiplex PCR, the repertoire was profiled, and TCRdb retains in-frame clones only, with some absent. The data contain about 14,000 clones, 79% of them seen just once; the ten biggest clones take up less than 9%. The sample consisted of normal breast tissue next to the tumor. Receptor source: a person between 50 and 60 years old with breast cancer.

This chain links TRBV7-2 with TRBJ2-5; 9 nucleotides line up with TRBD1. From germline, CDR1 is SGHTA and CDR2 FQGNSA. The CDR3 is 16 residues long. V lost 0 bases and J lost 2; bases outside the gene matches: 4. In DNA form, the CDR3 reads TGTGCCAGCAGCTTAGCTCCGGGACAGGGACAAGAGACCCAGTACTTC. This codes for CASSLAPGQGQETQYF.

The chain uses TRBV29-1 and TRBJ1-3; D perhaps matches TRBD1 (6 bases). The CDR3 spans 14 residues. Trimming took off 6 bases at V and 0 bases at J, with 12 bases between the two ends. Germline CDR1 and CDR2: SQVTM and ANQGSEA. CDR3 DNA sequence: TGCAGCGTGGAGGGGGTCCTCTCTGGAAACACCATATATTTT. Encoded protein: CSVEGVLSGNTIYF.